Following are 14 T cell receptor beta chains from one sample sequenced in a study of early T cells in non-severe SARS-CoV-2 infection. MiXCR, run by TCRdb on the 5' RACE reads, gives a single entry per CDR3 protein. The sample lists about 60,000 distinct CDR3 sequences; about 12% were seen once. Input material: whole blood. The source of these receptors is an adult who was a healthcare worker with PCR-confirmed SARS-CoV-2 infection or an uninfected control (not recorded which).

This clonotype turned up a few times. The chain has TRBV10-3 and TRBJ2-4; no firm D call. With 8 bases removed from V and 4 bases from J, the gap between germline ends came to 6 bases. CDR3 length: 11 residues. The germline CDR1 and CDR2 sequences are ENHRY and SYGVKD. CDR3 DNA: TGTGCCATCCCCCCGAAAAACATTCAGTACTTC. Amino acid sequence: CAIPPKNIQYF.

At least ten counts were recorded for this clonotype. CDR3 sequence: CASSDVGTTKQYF. The CDR3 DNA reads as TGTGCCAGCAGTGACGTGGGAACTACGAAGCAGTACTTC. The J gene is TRBJ2-7, the V gene TRBV2, with unresolved D. Germline values: CDR1 SNHLY, CDR2 FYNNEI. The CDR3 has 13 amino acids. V was shortened by 3 bases and J by 8 bases, with 14 bases between the two germline ends.

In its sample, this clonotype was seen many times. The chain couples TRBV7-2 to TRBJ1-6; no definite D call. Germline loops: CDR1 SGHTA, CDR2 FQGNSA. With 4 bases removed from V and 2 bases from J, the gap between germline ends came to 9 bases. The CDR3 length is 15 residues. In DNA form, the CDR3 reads TGTGCCAGCAGCTCCCGGCCCCCCTATAATTCACCCCTCCACTTT. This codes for CASSSRPPYNSPLHF.

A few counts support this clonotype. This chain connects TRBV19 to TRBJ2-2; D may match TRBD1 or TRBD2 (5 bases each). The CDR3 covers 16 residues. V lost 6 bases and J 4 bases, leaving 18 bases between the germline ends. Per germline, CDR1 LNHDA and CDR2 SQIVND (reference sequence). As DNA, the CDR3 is TGTGCCAGTAGGGATCCGGGACGCCGAGGCACCGGGGAGCTGTTTTTT. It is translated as CASRDPGRRGTGELFF.

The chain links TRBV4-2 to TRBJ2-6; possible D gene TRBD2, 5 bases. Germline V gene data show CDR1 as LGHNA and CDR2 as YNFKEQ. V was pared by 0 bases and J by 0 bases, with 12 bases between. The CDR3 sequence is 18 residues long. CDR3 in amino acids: CASSQDGTGSSGANVLTF. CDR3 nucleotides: TGTGCCAGCAGCCAAGATGGTACGGGATCCTCTGGGGCCAACGTCCTGACTTTC.

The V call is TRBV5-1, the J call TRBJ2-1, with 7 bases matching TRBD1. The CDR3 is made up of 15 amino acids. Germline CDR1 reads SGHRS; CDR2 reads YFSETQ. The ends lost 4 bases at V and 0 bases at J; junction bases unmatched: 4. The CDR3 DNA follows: TGCGCCAGCAGCGTGGGACAGAGCTCCTACAATGAGCAGTTCTTC. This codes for CASSVGQSSYNEQFF. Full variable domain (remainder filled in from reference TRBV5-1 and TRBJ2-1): KAGVTQTPRYLIKTRGQQVTLSCSPISGHRSVSWYQQTPGQGLQFLFEYFSETQRNKGNFPGRFSGRQFSNSRSEMNVSTLELGDSALYLCASSVGQSSYNEQFFGPGTRLTVL.

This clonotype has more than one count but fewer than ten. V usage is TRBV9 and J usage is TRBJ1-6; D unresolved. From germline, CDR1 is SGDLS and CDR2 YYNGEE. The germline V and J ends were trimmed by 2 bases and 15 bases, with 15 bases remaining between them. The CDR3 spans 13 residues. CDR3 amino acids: CASSVDVGRDLHF. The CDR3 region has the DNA TGTGCCAGCAGCGTCGATGTGGGCCGCGACCTCCACTTT.

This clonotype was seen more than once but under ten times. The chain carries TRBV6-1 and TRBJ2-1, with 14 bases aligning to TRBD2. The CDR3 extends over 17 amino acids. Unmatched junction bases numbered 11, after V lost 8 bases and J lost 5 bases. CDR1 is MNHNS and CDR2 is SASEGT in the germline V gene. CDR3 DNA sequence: TGTGCCAGCGAAAATCCGACTAGCGGGGGGGTGAACAATGAGCAGTTCTTC. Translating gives CASENPTSGGVNNEQFF.

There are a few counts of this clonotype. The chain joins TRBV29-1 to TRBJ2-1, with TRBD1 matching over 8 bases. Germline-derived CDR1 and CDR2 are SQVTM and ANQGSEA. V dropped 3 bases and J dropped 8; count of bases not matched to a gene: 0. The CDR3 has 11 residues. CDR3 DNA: TGCAGCGTTGACAGGGGGCATGAGCAGTTCTTC. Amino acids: CSVDRGHEQFF.

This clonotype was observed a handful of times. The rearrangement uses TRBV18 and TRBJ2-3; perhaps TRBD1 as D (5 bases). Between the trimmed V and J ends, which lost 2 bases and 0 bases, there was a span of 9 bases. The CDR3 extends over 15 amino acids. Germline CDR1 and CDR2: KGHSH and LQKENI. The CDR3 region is CASSPGAASTDTQYF. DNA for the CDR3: TGTGCCAGCTCACCAGGGGCGGCAAGCACAGATACGCAGTATTTT.

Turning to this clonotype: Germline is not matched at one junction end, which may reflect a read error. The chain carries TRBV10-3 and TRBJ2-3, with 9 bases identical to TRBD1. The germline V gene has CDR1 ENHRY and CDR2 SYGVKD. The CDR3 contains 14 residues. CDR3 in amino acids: CATTGTGKPDTQNF. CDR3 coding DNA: TGTGCCACCACCGGGACAGGGAAGCCAGATACGCAGAATTTT.

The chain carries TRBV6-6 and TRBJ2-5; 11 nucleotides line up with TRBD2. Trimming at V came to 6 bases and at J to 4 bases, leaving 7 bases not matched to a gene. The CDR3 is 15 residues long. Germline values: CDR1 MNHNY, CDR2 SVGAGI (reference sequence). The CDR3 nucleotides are TGTGCCAGCAGCCCGAGACTAGCGGGGTTAGAGACCCAGTACTTC. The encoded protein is CASSPRLAGLETQYF.

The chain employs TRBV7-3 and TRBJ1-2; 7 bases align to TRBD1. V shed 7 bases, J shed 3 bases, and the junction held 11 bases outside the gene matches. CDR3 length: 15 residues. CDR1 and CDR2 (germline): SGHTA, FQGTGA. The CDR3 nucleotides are TGTGCCAGCAACTCAACAGGGGTCAACGACTATGGCTACACCTTC. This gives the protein CASNSTGVNDYGYTF. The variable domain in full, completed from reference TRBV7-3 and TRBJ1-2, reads GAGVSQTPSNKVTEKGKYVELRCDPISGHTALYWYRQSLGQGPEFLIYFQGTGAADDSGLPNDRFFAVRPEGSVSTLKIQRTERGDSAVYLCASNSTGVNDYGYTFGSGTRLTVV.

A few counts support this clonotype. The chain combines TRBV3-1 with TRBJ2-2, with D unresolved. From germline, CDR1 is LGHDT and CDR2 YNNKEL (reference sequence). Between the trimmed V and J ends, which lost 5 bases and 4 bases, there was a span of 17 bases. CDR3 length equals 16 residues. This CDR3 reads CASSSLRLSGTGELFF. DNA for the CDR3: TGTGCCAGCAGCTCCCTGCGGCTATCGGGCACCGGGGAGCTGTTTTTT.